A single sample is the source of the 28 T cell receptor beta chains below, sequenced in a study of CD8 T cells in ankylosing spondylitis. Study-wide points: A TCR beta motif made of about 8 highly homologous variants seemed typical of ankylosing spondylitis blood.

TCRdb passed the 5' RACE reads through MiXCR, listing each CDR3 protein once. The data show approximately 300,000 distinct CDR3 sequences, 8% seen once. Their antigens are not known. Specimen: blood, either unsorted or a sorted T cell fraction (not recorded which). The source of these receptors is a male donor with ankylosing spondylitis.

This clonotype has just a few counts. The V gene is TRBV9, the J gene TRBJ1-6; D is unresolved. Deletions cut 4 bases from V and 5 bases from J, with 7 bases between. The CDR3 loop spans 13 amino acids. CDR1 is SGDLS, CDR2 YYNGEE, per germline. Here the CDR3 DNA reads TGTGCCAGCAGCTACCGGAATAATTCACCCCTCCACTTT. Protein sequence: CASSYRNNSPLHF.

The rearrangement uses TRBV3-1 and TRBJ2-7; the D call may be TRBD1 or TRBD2 (7 bases each). Germline lookup yields CDR1 LGHDT and CDR2 YNNKEL (reference sequence). CDR3 size: 14 residues. V lost 4 bases, J lost 6 bases, and 16 bases lay in between. This chain's CDR3 is CASSLLDREGEQYF. CDR3 nucleotides: TGTGCCAGCAGCCTTCTCGACAGGGAGGGCGAGCAGTACTTC.

This clonotype was seen only a few times. J is TRBJ2-1 and V is TRBV29-1; TRBD1 agrees at 8 bases. CDR1 SQVTM and CDR2 ANQGSEA come from the germline V gene. The V and J ends lost 1 base and 8 bases, in that order; junction bases with no gene match: 7. The CDR3 spans 14 residues. The CDR3 DNA sequence: TGCAGCGTTGAAGTTCCCGGACAGGGCGATGAGCAGTTCTTC. It is translated as CSVEVPGQGDEQFF.

The chain is built from TRBV2 and TRBJ1-4; 8 positions agree with TRBD1. CDR1 is SNHLY, CDR2 FYNNEI, per germline. The CDR3 extends over 12 amino acids. The V segment lost 10 bases and the J segment 5 bases; nucleotides outside the gene matches: 3. The CDR3 loop reads CATNRGNEKLFF. The CDR3, as DNA: TGTGCCACAAACAGGGGGAATGAAAAACTGTTTTTT.

The chain joins TRBV18 to TRBJ1-1, with D hard to call. The CDR3 totals 14 residues. V dropped 3 bases and J dropped 6 bases, with 14 bases sitting between them. CDR1 and CDR2 (germline): KGHSH, LQKENI. CDR3 in DNA: TGTGCCAGCTCACCGAAAGGGCTTGTCTCTGAAGCTTTCTTT. Amino acid sequence: CASSPKGLVSEAFF.

This sequence joins TRBV4-2 and TRBJ2-1; D is unresolved. Per the germline V gene, CDR1 is LGHNA and CDR2 is YNFKEQ. The CDR3 extends over 15 amino acids. The V and J ends lost 0 bases and 6 bases respectively, with 12 bases between them. The CDR3 protein is CASSQEVGYPNEQFF. In DNA, the CDR3 is TGTGCCAGCAGCCAAGAAGTGGGGTATCCCAATGAGCAGTTCTTC.

In DNA form, the CDR3 reads TGTGCCAGCAGTATGCGGGGGTCCCATAATGAGCAGTTCTTC. Its protein is CASSMRGSHNEQFF. The chain is built from TRBV13 and TRBJ2-1; 7 bases match TRBD2. The CDR3 loop spans 14 amino acids. The J segment lost 7 bases and the V segment lost 6 bases, leaving 9 bases of the junction unmatched. CDR1 is PRHDT, CDR2 FYEKMQ, per germline (reference sequence).

V usage is TRBV27 and J usage is TRBJ2-1; D may be TRBD1 (6 bases). Germline V lookup: CDR1 MNHEY, CDR2 SMNVEV (reference sequence). This CDR3 contains 15 residues. The germline V and J ends were trimmed by 5 bases and 5 bases, with 16 bases remaining between them. The CDR3 here is CASSVWQGMDNEQFF. In DNA, the CDR3 is TGTGCCAGCAGTGTGTGGCAGGGGATGGACAATGAGCAGTTCTTC.

CDR3 coding DNA: TGTGCCAGCAGATTCTCACAGGGGCCGGGACAGGGGTACGAGCAGTACTTC. Its translation: CASRFSQGPGQGYEQYF. J is TRBJ2-7 and V is TRBV6-5; 10 bases map to TRBD1. CDR1 is MNHEY and CDR2 is SVGAGI in the germline V gene. J lost 4 bases, V lost 6 bases, and 15 bases had no gene match. The CDR3 runs to 17 residues.

This clonotype has a handful of counts. The chain is built from TRBV19 and TRBJ1-2; D is unresolved. From germline, CDR1 is LNHDA and CDR2 SQIVND (reference sequence). The ends were cut back, 3 bases at V and 4 bases at J, with 9 bases in the middle. CDR3 length: 13 amino acids. In DNA, the CDR3 is TGTGCCAGTAGTATTGGACGGAGCTATGGCTACACCTTC. Translation gives CASSIGRSYGYTF.

This clonotype was picked up a small number of times. This chain joins TRBV12-5 and TRBJ2-5; D might be TRBD2 (5 bases). The CDR3 spans 14 residues. Germline lookup yields CDR1 LGHNT and CDR2 FRNRAP. The V end lost 0 bases, the J end lost 3 bases, and 8 bases lay between the germline ends. The CDR3 nucleotides read TGTGCTAGTGGTTTGGTACGAGGGAAAGAGACCCAGTACTTC. Protein: CASGLVRGKETQYF.

This clonotype was counted a single time. This chain uses TRBV12-3 or TRBV12-4 with TRBJ2-3, with D uncertain. The CDR3 loop spans 15 amino acids. V lost 2 bases and J lost 2, with 11 bases in between. The CDR3 sequence: CASSLTARPTDTQYF. The CDR3 nucleotides read TGTGCCAGCAGTTTAACGGCTAGACCCACAGATACGCAGTATTTT.

V and J are TRBV7-9 and TRBJ2-1; D call uncertain. The germline V gene has CDR1 SEHNR and CDR2 FQNEAQ (reference sequence). Trimming took 4 bases from V and 0 from J, leaving 7 bases between them. The CDR3 runs 14 residues. The CDR3 nucleotides read TGTGCCAGCAGCTCGCCGGGCTCCTACAATGAGCAGTTCTTC. This sequence encodes CASSSPGSYNEQFF.

This clonotype was counted between two and nine times. J is TRBJ2-1 and V is TRBV20-1, with D unclear. Germline V lookup: CDR1 DFQATT, CDR2 SNEGSKA (reference sequence). V gave up 4 bases and J gave up 1 base, with 11 bases separating them. CDR3 length equals 14 residues. The CDR3 sequence: CSAIARLSYNEQFF. The CDR3 DNA reads TGCAGTGCTATAGCCCGGCTTTCCTACAATGAGCAGTTCTTC.

The rearrangement uses TRBV5-6 and TRBJ1-6; no clear D. Germline CDR1 and CDR2: SGHDT and YYEEEE. CDR3 length: 14 residues. V was clipped by 7 bases and J by 7 bases, with 15 bases between them. DNA of the CDR3: TGTGCCAGCGATTCGAGGTTTATCAATTCACCCCTCCACTTT. Translation: CASDSRFINSPLHF.

As to this clonotype: Just one base apart from a much larger clone, this may be a read error. This chain links TRBV12-3 or TRBV12-4 with TRBJ1-5; D not resolved. Trimming shortened V by 6 bases and J by 0 bases, and 6 bases separated the two germline ends. The CDR3 runs 13 residues. The CDR3 sequence is CASSASSNQPQHF. CDR3 sequence (DNA): TGTGCCAGCAGCGCTTCTAGCAATCAGCCCCAGCATTTT.

This sequence joins TRBV7-9 and TRBJ2-7; no reliable D call. CDR1 and CDR2 (germline): SEHNR, FQNEAQ (reference sequence). This CDR3 region has 14 residues. Trimming left V 0 bases short and J 4 bases short, with 10 bases between. The CDR3 bases are TGTGCCAGCAGCTTAGCCCGCACAGATTACGAGCAGTACTTC. Encoded protein: CASSLARTDYEQYF.

This chain connects TRBV6-4 to TRBJ2-2; 10 nucleotides align to TRBD2. This CDR3 has 14 amino acids. In germline, CDR1 is MRHNA, CDR2 SNTAGT. V lost 6 bases and J lost 4; bases outside the gene matches: 2. This chain's CDR3 is CASRASGGTGELFF. CDR3 in DNA: TGTGCCAGCAGGGCTAGCGGGGGCACCGGGGAGCTGTTTTTT.

This clonotype was counted at least ten times. The chain uses TRBV21-1 and TRBJ2-7; the DNA was not used to check the table's D call, TRBD2. TRBV21-1 is assigned pseudogene status. The CDR3 has 20 amino acids. The CDR3 spells CASSKESEETSGRPNYEQYF. Written as DNA, the CDR3 is TGTGCCAGCAGCAAAGAGTCCGAGGAGACTAGCGGGAGACCAAACTACGAGCAGTACTTC.

This clonotype appeared a few times. The chain couples TRBV19 to TRBJ2-5, with TRBD2 matching over 9 bases. Germline lookup yields CDR1 LNHDA and CDR2 SQIVND (reference sequence). V gave up 4 bases and J gave up 0 bases; unmatched junction bases: 15. The CDR3 runs 19 residues. CDR3: CASSTYLKREALYQETQYF. The CDR3 DNA follows: TGTGCCAGTAGTACCTACCTGAAGCGGGAGGCCCTGTACCAAGAGACCCAGTACTTC.

This clonotype was counted only a few times. This chain connects TRBV7-8 to TRBJ2-1; no definite D call. CDR3 length: 14 amino acids. Per the germline V gene, CDR1 is SGHVS and CDR2 is FQNEAQ. V was clipped by 1 base and J by 2 bases, with 6 bases between them. CDR3 region: CASSLEATYNEQFF. In DNA, the CDR3 is TGTGCCAGCAGCTTAGAAGCGACCTACAATGAGCAGTTCTTC.

The chain is built from TRBV14 and TRBJ2-7; 8 bases align to TRBD1. The CDR3 loop spans 13 amino acids. Germline CDR1 is SGHDN and CDR2 is FVKESK. Germline trimming cut 4 bases from V and 6 bases from J; bases unmatched to any gene: 5. DNA of the CDR3: TGTGCCAGCAGCCGACAGGGGATAGGCGAGCAGTACTTC. Translation gives CASSRQGIGEQYF.

V and J are TRBV28 and TRBJ1-2, with D tentatively TRBD1 (5 bases). V gave up 5 bases and J gave up 4 bases, with 17 bases separating them. The CDR3 totals 15 residues. Germline CDR1 MDHEN, CDR2 SYDVKM. This chain's CDR3 is CASSPRPGSSYGYTF. The CDR3 coding sequence is TGTGCCAGCAGTCCACGCCCAGGGAGTTCCTATGGCTACACCTTC.

In this sample, this clonotype turned up many times. The rearrangement uses TRBV14 and TRBJ2-2; D tentatively reads TRBD1 or TRBD2 (5 bases each). Germline V gives CDR1 SGHDN, CDR2 FVKESK. Trimming removed 8 bases from V and 2 bases from J, with 18 bases in between. The CDR3 is 16 residues long. Written as DNA, the CDR3 is TGTGCCAGCCGTACGGCAGGGACGGCAAACACCGGGGAGCTGTTTTTT. It codes for CASRTAGTANTGELFF.

The chain recombines TRBV5-1 with TRBJ2-1; D tentatively fits TRBD1 or TRBD2 (6 bases each). CDR1 and CDR2 (germline): SGHRS, YFSETQ. The CDR3 runs to 15 residues. The V gene lost 1 base and the J gene lost 2 bases, with 10 bases spanning the gap. CDR3 in amino acids: CASSLRGDPYNEQFF. Here the CDR3 DNA reads TGCGCCAGCAGCTTGAGGGGGGATCCCTACAATGAGCAGTTCTTC.

CDR3 nucleotides: TGTGCCAGCAGGGGTGACAGGGGGTATTTCAATGAGCAGTTCTTC. It yields the protein CASRGDRGYFNEQFF. This chain uses TRBV28 with TRBJ2-1; 9 positions agree with TRBD1. The CDR3 covers 15 residues. V shed 6 bases and J 6 bases; nucleotides not matched to a gene: 9. The germline CDR1 and CDR2 sequences are MDHEN and SYDVKM.

This chain joins TRBV7-3 and TRBJ2-3; weak D call: TRBD2 (6 bases). CDR1 and CDR2 (germline): SGHTA, FQGTGA. The CDR3 spans 15 residues. Trimming left V 2 bases short and J 0 bases short, with 9 bases between. The CDR3 spells CASSLGDFSTDTQYF. CDR3 bases: TGTGCCAGCAGCTTAGGGGACTTCAGCACAGATACGCAGTATTTT.

The CDR3: CASRGLAGGPSNEQFF. CDR3 DNA sequence: TGTGCCAGCAGGGGGCTAGCGGGAGGGCCGAGCAATGAGCAGTTCTTC. This chain joins TRBV9 and TRBJ2-1, with 12 bases fitting TRBD2. The germline CDR1 and CDR2 sequences are SGDLS and YYNGEE. V shed 5 bases, J shed 6 bases, and the junction held 9 bases outside the gene matches. This CDR3 contains 16 residues.